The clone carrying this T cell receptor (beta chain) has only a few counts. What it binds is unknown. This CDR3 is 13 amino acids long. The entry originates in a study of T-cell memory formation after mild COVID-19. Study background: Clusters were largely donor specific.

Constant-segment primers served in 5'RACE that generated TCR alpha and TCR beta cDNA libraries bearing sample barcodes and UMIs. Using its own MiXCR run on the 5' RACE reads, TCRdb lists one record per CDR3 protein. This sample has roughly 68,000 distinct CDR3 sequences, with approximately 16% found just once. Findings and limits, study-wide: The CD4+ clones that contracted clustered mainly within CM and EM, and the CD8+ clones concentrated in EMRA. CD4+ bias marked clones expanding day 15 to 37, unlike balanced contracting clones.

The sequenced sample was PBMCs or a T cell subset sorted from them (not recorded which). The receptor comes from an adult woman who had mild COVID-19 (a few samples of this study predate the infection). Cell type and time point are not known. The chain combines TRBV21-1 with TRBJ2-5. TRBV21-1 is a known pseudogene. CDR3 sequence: CASSAQYQETQYF. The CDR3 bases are TGTGCCAGCAGCGCCCAATACCAAGAGACCCAGTACTTC.